This entry features one TCR beta chain sequence. Its antigen remains unidentified. Researchers used genomic DNA as the template to profile TCR beta VDJ and CDR3. TCRdb itself ran the reads through MiXCR, one entry per CDR3 protein. The sample holds about 220,000 distinct CDR3 sequences, 30% to 35% seen once. The ends were cut back, 5 bases at V and 1 base at J, with 10 bases in the middle. This CDR3 contains 14 residues. CDR1 is SGHTA, CDR2 FQGTGA, per germline. The record originates from a study of CD8+CD57+ T cells in acquired aplastic anemia. Study-level information: Isolated CD4+ and CD8+ cells, once sorted, yielded DNA averaging about 3.4 ug. CD4+ reads averaged about 11 million in healthy donors. Study-wide points: The study identified almost 30 CD8+ CDR3 sequences shared by patients and controls. No significant difference in CD8+ Simpson's diversity was found between patients and controls.

The chain links TRBV7-3 to TRBJ2-3; D perhaps matches TRBD2 (6 bases). This receptor was taken from a human donor in good health, serving as a control. What was sequenced was sorted CD4+, CD8+, or CD8+CD57+ T cells (not recorded which) from PBMCs. This chain's CDR3 is CASSPWGGTDTQYF. The CDR3 region has the DNA TGTGCCAGCAGCCCCTGGGGGGGCACAGATACGCAGTATTTT. The whole variable domain, remainder taken from reference TRBV7-3 and TRBJ2-3, is GAGVSQTPSNKVTEKGKYVELRCDPISGHTALYWYRQSLGQGPEFLIYFQGTGAADDSGLPNDRFFAVRPEGSVSTLKIQRTERGDSAVYLCASSPWGGTDTQYFGPGTRLTVL.